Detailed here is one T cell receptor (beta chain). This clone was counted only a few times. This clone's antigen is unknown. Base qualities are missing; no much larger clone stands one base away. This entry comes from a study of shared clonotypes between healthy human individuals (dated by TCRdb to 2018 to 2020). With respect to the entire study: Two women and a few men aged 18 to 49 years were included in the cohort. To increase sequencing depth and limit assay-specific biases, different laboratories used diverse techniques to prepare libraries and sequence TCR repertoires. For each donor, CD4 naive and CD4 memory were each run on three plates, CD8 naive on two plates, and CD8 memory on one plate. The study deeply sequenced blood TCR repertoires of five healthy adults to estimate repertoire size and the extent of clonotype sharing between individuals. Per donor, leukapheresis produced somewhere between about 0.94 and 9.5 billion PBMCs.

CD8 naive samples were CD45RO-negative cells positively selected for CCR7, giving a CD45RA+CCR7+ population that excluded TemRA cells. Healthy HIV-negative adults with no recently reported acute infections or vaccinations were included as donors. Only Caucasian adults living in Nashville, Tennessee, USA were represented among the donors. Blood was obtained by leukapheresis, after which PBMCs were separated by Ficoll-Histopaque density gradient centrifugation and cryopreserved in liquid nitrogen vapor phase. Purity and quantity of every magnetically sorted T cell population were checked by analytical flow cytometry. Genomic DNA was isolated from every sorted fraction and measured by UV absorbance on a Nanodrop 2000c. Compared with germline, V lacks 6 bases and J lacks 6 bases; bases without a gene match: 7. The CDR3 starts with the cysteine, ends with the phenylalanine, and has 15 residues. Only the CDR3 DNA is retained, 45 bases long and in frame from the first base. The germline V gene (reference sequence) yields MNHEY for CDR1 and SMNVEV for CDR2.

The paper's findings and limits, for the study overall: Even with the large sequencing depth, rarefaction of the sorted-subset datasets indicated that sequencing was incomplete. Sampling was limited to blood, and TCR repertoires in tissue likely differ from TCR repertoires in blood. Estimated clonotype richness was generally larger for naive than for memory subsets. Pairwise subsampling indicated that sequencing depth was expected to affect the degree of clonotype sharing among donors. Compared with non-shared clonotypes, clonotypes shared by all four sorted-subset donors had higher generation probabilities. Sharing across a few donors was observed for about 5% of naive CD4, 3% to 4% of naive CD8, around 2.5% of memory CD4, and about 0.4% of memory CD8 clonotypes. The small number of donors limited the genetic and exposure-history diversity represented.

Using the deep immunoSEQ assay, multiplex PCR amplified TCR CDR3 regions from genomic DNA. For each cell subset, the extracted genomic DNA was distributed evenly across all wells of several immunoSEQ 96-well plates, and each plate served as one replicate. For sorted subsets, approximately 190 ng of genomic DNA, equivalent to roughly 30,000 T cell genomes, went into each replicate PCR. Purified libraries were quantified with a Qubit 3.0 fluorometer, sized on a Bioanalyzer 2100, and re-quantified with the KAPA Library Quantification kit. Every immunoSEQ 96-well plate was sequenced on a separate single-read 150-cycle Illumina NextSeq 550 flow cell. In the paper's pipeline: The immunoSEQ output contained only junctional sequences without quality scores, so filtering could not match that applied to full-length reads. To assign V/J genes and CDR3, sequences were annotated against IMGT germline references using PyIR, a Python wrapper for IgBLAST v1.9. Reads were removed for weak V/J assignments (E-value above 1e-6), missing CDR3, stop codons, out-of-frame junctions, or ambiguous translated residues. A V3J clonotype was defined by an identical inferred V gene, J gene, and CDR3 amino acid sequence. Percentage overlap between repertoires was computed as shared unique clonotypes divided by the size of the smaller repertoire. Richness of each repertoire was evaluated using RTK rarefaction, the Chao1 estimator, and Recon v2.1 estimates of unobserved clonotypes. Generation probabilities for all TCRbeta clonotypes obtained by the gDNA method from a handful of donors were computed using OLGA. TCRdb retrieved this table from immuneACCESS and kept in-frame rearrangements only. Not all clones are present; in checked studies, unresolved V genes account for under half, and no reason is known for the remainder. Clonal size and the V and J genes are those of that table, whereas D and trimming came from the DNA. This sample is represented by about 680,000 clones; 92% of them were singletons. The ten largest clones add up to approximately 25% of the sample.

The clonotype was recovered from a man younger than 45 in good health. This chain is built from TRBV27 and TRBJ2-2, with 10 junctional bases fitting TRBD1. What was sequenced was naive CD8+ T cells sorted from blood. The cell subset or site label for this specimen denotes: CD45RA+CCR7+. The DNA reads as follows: TGTGCCAGCAGCCCCTGGACAGGGGGATCCGGGGAGCTGTTTTTT. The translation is CASSPWTGGSGELFF.